The rows below give T cell receptor beta chains drawn from one sample of a study of tumor-infiltrating lymphocytes in primary liver carcinoma. TCRdb processed the multiplex PCR reads anew with MiXCR; each CDR3 protein has one entry. There are approximately 40,000 distinct CDR3 sequences in the sample; approximately 73% occur only once, and about 16% lies in the top ten. Sequencing input: liver tumor tissue from sampling region 4. The origin of the receptors is a man between 40 and 49 years old with primary liver carcinoma and hepatitis B virus infection. CDR3s include the opening cysteine and the closing phenylalanine or tryptophan.

j_gene | v_gene | CDR3aa
TRBJ1-4 | TRBV4-2 | CASSRPHREKPFF
TRBJ2-3 | TRBV5-1 | CTSSASGTSGPEDTQYF
TRBJ1-1 | TRBV10-3 | CAIRGRSQGLNTEAFF
TRBJ2-1 | TRBV5-1 | CASSLREGDSGGAYNEQFF
TRBJ2-2 | TRBV29-1 | CSVGTSAANTGEMFF
TRBJ2-2 | TRBV12-3/TRBV12-4 | CASSLGTGSLFGELFF
TRBJ2-7 | TRBV6-1 | CAGNRGTSGVQEQYF
TRBJ2-7 | TRBV4-2 | CASSQDRTSGYYEQYF
TRBJ2-1 | TRBV29-1 | CSVGYRPVSAYNEQFF
TRBJ2-6 | TRBV6-2/TRBV6-3 | CACSTLAGGNFGANVLTF
TRBJ2-3 | TRBV11-2 | CASSLQAGVSTDTQYF
TRBJ2-7 | TRBV5-5 | CANSLVIGAGVLEQYF
TRBJ2-7 | TRBV12-3/TRBV12-4 | CAGSSGRVSRYERYF
TRBJ2-5 | TRBV11-2 | CASTNPGRGETQYF
TRBJ2-2 | TRBV5-6 | CASRPNARSKTGELFF
TRBJ2-7 | TRBV5-4 | CASNLAGFSYEQYF
TRBJ1-2 | TRBV14 | CASSRTGRGGYTF
TRBJ2-7 | TRBV11-2 | CASSLRWIGVNELYF